The subject of this entry is one TCR beta chain. The V gene's germline CDR1 is MNHEY and CDR2 SVGAGI. V was clipped by 10 bases and J by 1 base; unmatched bases: 3. The CDR3 has 12 amino acids. This record comes from a study of cytomegalovirus exposure and HLA in healthy donors. Researchers ran the PCR with 60 Vbeta and 13 Jbeta primers. Repertoires were generated with immunoSEQ multiplex PCR, while TCRdb's copy carries only in-frame clones and drops some. The sample lists about 120,000 clones, roughly 82% occurring once. Sequenced material: PBMCs. This receptor was taken from a human donor in good health. The chain recombines TRBV6-5 with TRBJ2-7; 8 bases are shared with TRBD1. The CDR3 region has the DNA TGTGCCACCCGACAGGGGTCCTACGAGCAGTACTTC. Translated, it gives CATRQGSYEQYF.